This TCR beta chain comes out of a study of blood T cell repertoires in COVID-19. Looking at the study overall: COVID-19 samples from acute and convalescent phases originated in the United States, Italy and Spain.

The CDR3 totals 14 residues. V dropped 1 base and J dropped 3 bases, with 9 bases sitting between them. Germline CDR1 is SEHNR and CDR2 is FQNEAQ (reference sequence). In the authors' workflow: Reference gene primer amplification gave nucleated cell count estimates. Data came from immunoSEQ multiplex PCR; TCRdb stores just in-frame clones and leaves some out. From that table come the V and J calls and clone size; the DNA was used to work out D and trimming. The table has around 300,000 clones, 90% to 95% seen once; the top ten hold 2.2%. Sequencing input: peripheral blood. The sequence was obtained from a woman aged 30 to 39 with COVID-19, enrolled during active disease. The chain uses TRBV7-9 and TRBJ1-1; D may be TRBD1 (5 bases). The DNA for the CDR3 is TGTGCCAGCAGCTTAGTTACAGGCGACACTGAAGCTTTCTTT. Translating gives CASSLVTGDTEAFF.